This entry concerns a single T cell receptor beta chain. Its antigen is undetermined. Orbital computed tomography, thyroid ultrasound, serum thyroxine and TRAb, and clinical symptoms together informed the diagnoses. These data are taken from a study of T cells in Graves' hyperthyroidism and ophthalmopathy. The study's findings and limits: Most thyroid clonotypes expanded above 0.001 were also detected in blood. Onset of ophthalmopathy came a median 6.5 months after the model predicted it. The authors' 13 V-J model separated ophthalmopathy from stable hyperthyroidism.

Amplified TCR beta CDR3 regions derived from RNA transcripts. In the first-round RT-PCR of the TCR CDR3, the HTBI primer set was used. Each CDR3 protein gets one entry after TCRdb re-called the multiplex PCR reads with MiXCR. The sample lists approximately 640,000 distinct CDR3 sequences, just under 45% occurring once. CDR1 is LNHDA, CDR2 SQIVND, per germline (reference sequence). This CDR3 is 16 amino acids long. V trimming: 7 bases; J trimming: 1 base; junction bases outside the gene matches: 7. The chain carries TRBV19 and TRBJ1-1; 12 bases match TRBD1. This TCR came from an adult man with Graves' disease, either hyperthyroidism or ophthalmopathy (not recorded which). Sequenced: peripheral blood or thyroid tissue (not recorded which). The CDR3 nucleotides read TGTGCCAGTAAGGGGGACAGGGGGCTGGAGAACACTGAAGCTTTCTTT. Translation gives CASKGDRGLENTEAFF. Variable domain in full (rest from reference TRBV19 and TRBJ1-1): DGGITQSPKYLFRKEGQNVTLSCEQNLNHDAMYWYRQDPGQGLRLIYYSQIVNDFQKGDIAEGYSVSREKKESFPLTVTSAQKNPTAFYLCASKGDRGLENTEAFFGQGTRLTVV.